Sequencing of this T cell receptor beta chain was carried out in a study of cytomegalovirus exposure and HLA in healthy donors. In the case of this clone: Its antigen is currently unknown.

Amplification used 60 Vbeta primers and 13 Jbeta primers. Assay: immunoSEQ multiplex PCR; the TCRdb copy retains only in-frame clones and omits some. Among 90,000 or so clones listed, 55% to 75% were seen once. With 4 bases clipped from V and 3 bases from J, the junction kept 9 bases outside the gene matches. Germline V lookup: CDR1 SGHAT, CDR2 FQNNGV. The CDR3 length is 15 residues. Study results and limitations: Accurate predictions that matched the HLA-A and HLA-B alleles of most subjects were reportedly made from TCR beta sequences. Reportedly, cytomegalovirus status was diagnosed with high sensitivity and specificity.

The V gene is TRBV11-2, the J gene TRBJ2-7; 7 bases are a match to TRBD1. The clonotype was recovered from a woman younger than 30 in good health and CMV-seropositive. Source material: PBMCs. CDR3 coding DNA: TGTGCCAGCAGCTCGACCCGGGACAGCCTCTACGAGCAGTACTTC. This sequence encodes CASSSTRDSLYEQYF.